This T cell receptor beta chain was sequenced for a study of identifying expanded T cells in peripheral blood. Whole-study results and caveats: Clone count variance between approximately 2-week samples rose with total template count. Over around two and four weeks, about 15 and 19 clones changed, versus around 1.3 between replicates.

No infections or other immune events were documented during collection. Germline-derived CDR1 and CDR2 are SGHDN and FVKESK. J was trimmed by 8 bases and V by 1 base; bases with no gene match: 13. The CDR3 loop spans 16 amino acids. The protocol was immunoSEQ multiplex PCR, while the TCRdb copy is restricted to in-frame clones and leaves out a portion. In the table there are 100,000 to 110,000 clones, roughly 88% of which are singletons. Details on this clone: Its antigen is as yet unknown.

The sequence derives from a person between 18 and 75 years old in good health. Sequencing used blood. The rearrangement joins TRBV14 to TRBJ1-1; 7 bases are shared with TRBD1. DNA of the CDR3: TGTGCCAGCAGCCAAGCGAAAGGGACAGCCTACGCCGAAGCTTTCTTT. It codes for CASSQAKGTAYAEAFF.